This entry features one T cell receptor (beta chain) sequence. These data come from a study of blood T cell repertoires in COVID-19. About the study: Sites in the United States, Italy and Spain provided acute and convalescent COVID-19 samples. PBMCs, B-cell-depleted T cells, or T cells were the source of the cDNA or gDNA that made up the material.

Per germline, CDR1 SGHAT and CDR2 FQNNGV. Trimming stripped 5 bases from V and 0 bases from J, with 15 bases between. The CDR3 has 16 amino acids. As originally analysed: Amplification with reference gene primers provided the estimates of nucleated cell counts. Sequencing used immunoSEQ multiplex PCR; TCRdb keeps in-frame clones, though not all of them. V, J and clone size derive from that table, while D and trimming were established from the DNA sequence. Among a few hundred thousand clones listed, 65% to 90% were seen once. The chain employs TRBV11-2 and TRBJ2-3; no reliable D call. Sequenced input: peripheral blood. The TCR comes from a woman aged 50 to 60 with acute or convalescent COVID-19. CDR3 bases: TGTGCCAGCAGCCCGCTCTTGTCGACAAGCACAGATACGCAGTATTTT. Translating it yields CASSPLLSTSTDTQYF.